This T cell receptor beta chain was recovered during a study of CD8+ T cells in alopecia areata. Germline-derived CDR1 and CDR2 are GTSNPN and SVGIG (reference sequence). Trimming took off 0 bases at V and 11 bases at J, with 10 bases between the two ends. The CDR3 has 12 residues. RNA extraction and reverse transcription yielded cDNA as sequencing template. The assay was immunoSEQ multiplex PCR, and TCRdb's table has in-frame clones only and misses some. The data show 110,000 to 150,000 clones, about three fifths seen once. The sequence was collected from a human donor in good health. Sequenced sample: CD8+ T cells sorted from blood. The chain couples TRBV30 to TRBJ1-4; possible D gene TRBD1, 5 bases. CDR3 protein: CAWSVRGDKLFF. CDR3 bases: TGTGCCTGGAGTGTACGGGGGGATAAACTGTTTTTT.